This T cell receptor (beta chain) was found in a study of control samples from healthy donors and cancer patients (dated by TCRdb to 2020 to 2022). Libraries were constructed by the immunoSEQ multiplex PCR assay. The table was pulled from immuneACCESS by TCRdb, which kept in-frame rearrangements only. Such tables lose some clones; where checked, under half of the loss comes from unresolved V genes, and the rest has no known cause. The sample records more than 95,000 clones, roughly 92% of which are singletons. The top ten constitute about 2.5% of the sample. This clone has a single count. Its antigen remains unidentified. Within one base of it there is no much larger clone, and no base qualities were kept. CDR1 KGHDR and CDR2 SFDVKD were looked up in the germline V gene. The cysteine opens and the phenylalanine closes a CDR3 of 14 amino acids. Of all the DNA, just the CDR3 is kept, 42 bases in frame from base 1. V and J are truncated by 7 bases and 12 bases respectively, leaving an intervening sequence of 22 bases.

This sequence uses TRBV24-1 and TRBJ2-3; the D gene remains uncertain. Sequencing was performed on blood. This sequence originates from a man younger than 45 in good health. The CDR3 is CATSPAAPVPTQYF. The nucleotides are TGTGCCACCAGCCCCGCGGCGCCGGTCCCCACCCAGTATTTT.